These 27 T cell receptor beta chains were all obtained from the same sample, sequenced in a study of cytomegalovirus exposure and HLA in healthy donors. The PCR employed 60 Vbeta primers together with 13 Jbeta primers. Assay: immunoSEQ multiplex PCR; the TCRdb copy retains only in-frame clones and omits some. The repertoire holds around 70,000 clones, with 70% to 75% as singletons. Sequencing was done on a sample of PBMCs. The origin of the receptors is a human donor in good health.

The chain combines TRBV29-1 with TRBJ2-5; D remains unclear. Looked up from germline, CDR1 is SQVTM and CDR2 is ANQGSEA. Deletions cut 4 bases from V and 2 bases from J, with 8 bases between. This CDR3 is 12 amino acids long. This CDR3 is CSVGQLQETQYF. The CDR3 nucleotides are TGCAGCGTTGGGCAGTTGCAAGAGACCCAGTACTTC.

The chain employs TRBV7-9 and TRBJ2-1; D not resolved. Germline V gene sequence: CDR1 SEHNR, CDR2 FQNEAQ (reference sequence). V was cut by 1 base and J by 2 bases, with 6 bases left in between. The CDR3 totals 14 residues. CDR3 nucleotide sequence: TGTGCCAGCAGCTTAGGGAGTACCTACAATGAGCAGTTCTTC. Its protein product is CASSLGSTYNEQFF.

This clone came up once. The same CDR3 also results from other DNA sequences found in this sample. The chain combines TRBV5-1 with TRBJ2-3; D gene uncertain. This CDR3 spans 12 amino acids. Per the germline V gene, CDR1 is SGHRS and CDR2 is YFSETQ. V was cut by 0 bases and J by 5 bases, with 4 bases left in between. CDR3 sequence reads: CASSLDRDTQYF. As DNA, the CDR3 is TGCGCCAGCAGCTTGGACAGAGATACGCAGTATTTT.

J is TRBJ2-2 and V is TRBV15, with TRBD2 matching 7 bases. Trimming cost V 0 bases and J 0 bases; bases outside gene matches: 1. The CDR3 is 16 residues long. Germline CDR1 and CDR2: LNHNV and YYDKDF (reference sequence). The DNA of the CDR3 is TGTGCCACCAGCAGAGACCTAGCGGCGAACACCGGGGAGCTGTTTTTT. It specifies CATSRDLAANTGELFF.

V and J are TRBV7-9 and TRBJ2-3, with 7 positions matching TRBD1. From germline, CDR1 is SEHNR and CDR2 FQNEAQ (reference sequence). V shed 6 bases, J shed 0 bases, and the junction held 9 bases outside the gene matches. The CDR3 runs 16 residues. CDR3 sequence reads: CASSSGTASSTDTQYF. CDR3 bases: TGTGCCAGCAGTTCCGGGACAGCTTCTAGCACAGATACGCAGTATTTT.

The CDR3 loop reads CASSPELGVFTEAFF. CDR3 bases: TGTGCCAGCTCACCCGAGTTAGGGGTGTTCACTGAAGCTTTCTTT. The chain joins TRBV18 to TRBJ1-1, with a tentative D call TRBD1 (5 bases). V was clipped by 3 bases and J by 4 bases, with 15 bases between them. Germline V gives CDR1 KGHSH, CDR2 LQKENI. The CDR3 runs 15 residues.

V and J are TRBV27 and TRBJ2-7; possible D gene TRBD2, 6 bases. Trimming shortened V by 7 bases and J by 2 bases, and 18 bases separated the two germline ends. Germline loops: CDR1 MNHEY, CDR2 SMNVEV (reference sequence). The CDR3 has 15 amino acids. The CDR3 DNA sequence: TGTGCCAGCAAATCCCGTGGTAGCGGTACCTACGAGCAGTACTTC. Its translation: CASKSRGSGTYEQYF.

This chain links TRBV27 with TRBJ2-7, with 11 bases aligning to TRBD1. Trimming at V came to 5 bases and at J to 2 bases, leaving 5 bases not matched to a gene. CDR1 MNHEY and CDR2 SMNVEV come from the germline V gene (reference sequence). This CDR3 is built from 15 residues. In DNA form, the CDR3 reads TGTGCCAGCAGTGGACCGGGACAGGGGGCCTACGAGCAGTACTTC. As protein: CASSGPGQGAYEQYF.

The gene calls are TRBV2 and TRBJ1-4, with D unclear. The CDR3 length is 16 residues. Trimming took 10 bases from V and 1 from J, leaving 19 bases between them. The germline gives CDR1 SNHLY, CDR2 FYNNEI. CDR3 sequence reads: CATMHAEGGTNEKLFF. Here the CDR3 DNA reads TGTGCCACCATGCACGCGGAGGGCGGAACTAATGAAAAACTGTTTTTT.

The gene calls are TRBV5-1 and TRBJ1-1, with TRBD1 identical over 7 bases. The germline CDR1 and CDR2 sequences are SGHRS and YFSETQ. V lost 0 bases to trimming and J lost 4 bases; unmatched junction nucleotides: 6. CDR3 length: 15 residues. The CDR3 protein is CASSLETGSFTEAFF. CDR3 DNA: TGCGCCAGCAGCTTGGAGACAGGGAGTTTCACTGAAGCTTTCTTT. Full variable domain (missing parts from reference TRBV5-1 and TRBJ1-1): KAGVTQTPRYLIKTRGQQVTLSCSPISGHRSVSWYQQTPGQGLQFLFEYFSETQRNKGNFPGRFSGRQFSNSRSEMNVSTLELGDSALYLCASSLETGSFTEAFFGQGTRLTVV.

This clone occurred many times. The chain has TRBV27 and TRBJ1-1; a possible D gene is TRBD1 (5 bases). The CDR3 runs to 14 residues. Deletions cut 5 bases from V and 1 base from J, with 11 bases between. Looked up from germline, CDR1 is MNHEY and CDR2 is SMNVEV (reference sequence). The CDR3 nucleotides are TGTGCCAGCAGTGCGGGACTGCGGAACACTGAAGCTTTCTTT. Amino acids: CASSAGLRNTEAFF.

This chain connects TRBV9 to TRBJ2-5, with 8 nucleotides matching TRBD2. Trimming took 4 bases from V and 4 from J; bases not matched to a gene: 6. Germline values: CDR1 SGDLS, CDR2 YYNGEE. This CDR3 is 14 amino acids long. CDR3 in amino acids: CASSSRREGETQYF. CDR3 coding DNA: TGTGCCAGCAGCTCCAGACGGGAGGGAGAGACCCAGTACTTC.

The chain recombines TRBV6-6 with TRBJ2-1, with 8 bases that match TRBD1. CDR3 length: 15 amino acids. Trimming took 8 bases from V and 4 from J; bases not matched to a gene: 10. Germline CDR1 and CDR2: MNHNY and SVGAGI (reference sequence). The CDR3 reads CASGQGLMFYNEQFF. CDR3 in DNA: TGTGCCAGCGGACAGGGACTCATGTTTTACAATGAGCAGTTCTTC.

The chain uses TRBV21-1 and TRBJ1-1; TRBD1, the D gene given by the table, was not confirmed from the DNA. TRBV21-1 corresponds to a pseudogene. This CDR3 comprises 19 residues. DNA for the CDR3: TGTGCCAGCAGCAAACCCGGGACAGGGGGTAAAGGGGGAAACACTGAAGCTTTCTTT. This encodes CASSKPGTGGKGGNTEAFF.

This rearrangement joins TRBV9 to TRBJ1-4; 7 positions agree with TRBD1. The V and J ends lost 3 bases and 5 bases, in that order; junction bases with no gene match: 4. CDR1 is SGDLS and CDR2 is YYNGEE in the germline V gene. The CDR3 covers 14 residues. CDR3 sequence (DNA): TGTGCCAGCAGCGAGGGACAGTCGAATGAAAAACTGTTTTTT. This sequence encodes CASSEGQSNEKLFF.

The genes are TRBV19 and TRBJ1-2; 7 bases align to TRBD1. The ends lost 3 bases at V and 3 bases at J; junction bases unmatched: 4. CDR3 length equals 14 residues. CDR1 is LNHDA, CDR2 SQIVND, per germline (reference sequence). The CDR3 loop is CASSIGTAYYGYTF. Here the CDR3 DNA reads TGTGCCAGTAGTATTGGGACAGCGTACTATGGCTACACCTTC.

The V call is TRBV19, the J call TRBJ1-5; perhaps TRBD1 as D (5 bases). Trimming took off 6 bases at V and 3 bases at J, with 12 bases between the two ends. This CDR3 has 14 amino acids. Germline loops: CDR1 LNHDA, CDR2 SQIVND (reference sequence). This CDR3 reads CASRGRVDNQPQHF. The CDR3 bases are TGTGCCAGTAGGGGCAGGGTTGACAATCAGCCCCAGCATTTT.

The genes are TRBV2 and TRBJ1-1, with D possibly being TRBD1 (5 bases). V was cut by 8 bases and J by 2 bases, with 15 bases left in between. CDR3 length equals 14 residues. The V gene's germline CDR1 is SNHLY and CDR2 FYNNEI. DNA of the CDR3: TGTGCCAGCTCCGATGGTCAGGGAAACACTGAAGCTTTCTTT. Its protein is CASSDGQGNTEAFF.

The J gene is TRBJ1-1, the V gene TRBV5-6; D is perhaps TRBD1 (6 bases). The CDR3 runs 14 residues. Germline V gives CDR1 SGHDT, CDR2 YYEEEE. Trimming shortened V by 4 bases and J by 0 bases, and 10 bases separated the two germline ends. As DNA, the CDR3 is TGTGCCAGCAGCCAGGACAGCATGAACACTGAAGCTTTCTTT. Encoded protein: CASSQDSMNTEAFF.

The chain links TRBV30 to TRBJ1-2; no clear D. V lost 3 bases, J lost 8 bases, and 19 bases lay in between. This CDR3 has 14 amino acids. Germline assignment: CDR1 GTSNPN and CDR2 SVGIG (reference sequence). Here the CDR3 reads CAWRGGRRSGGYTF. The CDR3 DNA reads as TGTGCCTGGAGGGGCGGGAGGCGGTCTGGAGGCTACACCTTC. Combining the CDR3 with reference TRBV30 and TRBJ1-2 gives the whole variable domain SQTIHQWPATLVQPVGSPLSLECTVEGTSNPNLYWYRQAAGRGLQLLFYSVGIGQISSEVPQNLSASRPQDRQFILSSKKLLLSDSGFYLCAWRGGRRSGGYTFGSGTRLTVV.

The V call is TRBV9, the J call TRBJ2-2; 14 bases are shared with TRBD2. Germline V CDR1 and CDR2: SGDLS, YYNGEE. Germline trimming cut 0 bases from V and 6 bases from J; bases unmatched to any gene: 10. This CDR3 is 19 amino acids long. The CDR3 DNA is TGTGCCAGCAGCGTAGAAGGACTAGCGGGAGGCCCGGGTGCCGGGGAGCTGTTTTTT. It yields the protein CASSVEGLAGGPGAGELFF.

The gene calls are TRBV30 and TRBJ2-5; weak D call: TRBD2 (5 bases). The CDR3 contains 12 residues. Germline loops: CDR1 GTSNPN, CDR2 SVGIG (reference sequence). V lost 5 bases to trimming and J lost 4 bases, with 11 bases between them. This chain's CDR3 is CAWGLEGETQYF. The CDR3 region has the DNA TGTGCCTGGGGGCTAGAGGGAGAGACCCAGTACTTC.

The V and J genes are TRBV28 and TRBJ2-5, with 10 nucleotides matching TRBD2. Germline V gene data show CDR1 as MDHEN and CDR2 as SYDVKM. The CDR3 has 13 amino acids. Trimming took 7 bases from V and 4 from J; bases not matched to a gene: 3. The chain's CDR3 is CASTLAGRETQYF. CDR3 sequence (DNA): TGTGCCAGCACACTAGCGGGAAGAGAGACCCAGTACTTC.

A single count supports this clone. The chain recombines TRBV28 with TRBJ2-5; D is uncertain. CDR1 MDHEN and CDR2 SYDVKM come from the germline V gene. V lost 5 bases to trimming and J lost 2 bases, with 6 bases between them. CDR3 length: 12 amino acids. This chain's CDR3 is CASSTLQETQYF. Here the CDR3 DNA reads TGTGCCAGCAGTACCCTACAAGAGACCCAGTACTTC.

The rearrangement uses TRBV6-5 and TRBJ1-4; possibly TRBD1 for D (6 bases). With 2 bases removed from V and 8 bases from J, the gap between germline ends came to 12 bases. There are 14 residues in the CDR3. Per the germline V gene, CDR1 is MNHEY and CDR2 is SVGAGI. The CDR3 loop reads CASSYRTGGEKLFF. The CDR3, as DNA: TGTGCCAGCAGTTACCGGACGGGGGGCGAAAAACTGTTTTTT.

V gene TRBV7-9 combines with J gene TRBJ1-4; D call uncertain. Germline V gene sequence: CDR1 SEHNR, CDR2 FQNEAQ (reference sequence). The V end lost 5 bases, the J end lost 0 bases, and 22 bases lay between the germline ends. The CDR3 length is 19 residues. CDR3 DNA: TGTGCCAGCAGCCCATTTGGAGCCCATTGGAGTGCAACTAATGAAAAACTGTTTTTT. Translating gives CASSPFGAHWSATNEKLFF. Full variable domain (remainder filled in from reference TRBV7-9 and TRBJ1-4): DTGVSQNPRHKITKRGQNVTFRCDPISEHNRLYWYRQTLGQGPEFLTYFQNEAQLEKSRLLSDRFSAERPKGSFSTLEIQRTEQGDSAMYLCASSPFGAHWSATNEKLFFGSGTQLSVL.

The chain has TRBV30 and TRBJ2-2; 8 bases align to TRBD1. The germline V gene encodes CDR1 GTSNPN and CDR2 SVGIG (reference sequence). The CDR3 loop spans 16 amino acids. Trimming took 5 bases from V and 3 from J; bases not matched to a gene: 11. The CDR3 spells CAWDGQGSLHTGELFF. The CDR3, as DNA: TGTGCCTGGGACGGACAGGGCTCGTTGCACACCGGGGAGCTGTTTTTT. Filled out from reference TRBV30 and TRBJ2-2, the complete variable domain reads SQTIHQWPATLVQPVGSPLSLECTVEGTSNPNLYWYRQAAGRGLQLLFYSVGIGQISSEVPQNLSASRPQDRQFILSSKKLLLSDSGFYLCAWDGQGSLHTGELFFGEGSRLTVL.